Listed below are T cell receptor beta chains from one sample, sequenced in a study of Ad26.COV2.S vaccination and SARS-CoV-2 variants. The table came from immunoSEQ multiplex PCR; TCRdb's copy has only in-frame clones and leaves some out. The table includes about 370,000 clones, about nine tenths detected once. This sample comprised peripheral blood, obtained in a trial of Ad26.COV2.S vaccine versus placebo. The receptor set was obtained from a person aged 18-60 years who received the Ad26.COV2.S COVID-19 vaccine or a placebo. CDR3s include the opening cysteine and the closing phenylalanine or tryptophan. The order of the fields is CDR3 protein, CDR3 DNA, V gene, D gene, clone size, J gene. D genes are given only for firm matches. Clone size appears in some rows only: once, few, many, or a class for an expanded clone.

CDR3 protein: CASSETGVMEKLFF
CDR3 DNA: TGCGCCAGCAGTGAAACGGGGGTGATGGAAAAACTGTTTTTT
V gene: TRBV10-2
D gene: -
clone size: -
J gene: TRBJ1-4

CDR3 protein: CASSLVAGGNYNSPLHF
CDR3 DNA: TGTGCCAGCAGCTTAGTGGCAGGGGGGAATTATAATTCACCCCTCCACTTT
V gene: TRBV7-2
D gene: TRBD1
clone size: -
J gene: TRBJ1-6

CDR3 protein: CASSQAPRREETQYF
CDR3 DNA: TGCGCCAGCAGCCAAGCCCCTCGGCGGGAAGAGACCCAGTACTTC
V gene: TRBV4-1
D gene: -
clone size: -
J gene: TRBJ2-5

CDR3 protein: CASSFGLAGGLGTDTQYF
CDR3 DNA: TGCGCCAGCAGCTTCGGACTAGCGGGAGGGCTGGGCACAGATACGCAGTATTTT
V gene: TRBV5-1
D gene: TRBD2
clone size: -
J gene: TRBJ2-3

CDR3 protein: CSAGRIEAFF
CDR3 DNA: TGCAGCGCAGGACGGATTGAAGCTTTCTTT
V gene: TRBV29-1
D gene: -
clone size: -
J gene: TRBJ1-1

CDR3 protein: CASSELAGFEVDEQFF
CDR3 DNA: TGTGCCAGCAGTGAACTAGCGGGATTCGAGGTCGATGAGCAGTTCTTC
V gene: TRBV2
D gene: TRBD2
clone size: -
J gene: TRBJ2-1

CDR3 protein: CASSLAGRLNTEAFF
CDR3 DNA: TGTGCCAGCAGCTTGGCTGGCAGATTGAACACTGAAGCTTTCTTT
V gene: TRBV5-6
D gene: -
clone size: -
J gene: TRBJ1-1

CDR3 protein: CASSSQGETQYF
CDR3 DNA: TGTGCCAGCAGCTCCCAGGGGGAGACCCAGTACTTC
V gene: TRBV7-3
D gene: -
clone size: -
J gene: TRBJ2-5

CDR3 protein: CASSLSLAGYNEQFF
CDR3 DNA: TGTGCCAGCAGTTTATCACTAGCGGGCTACAATGAGCAGTTCTTC
V gene: TRBV28
D gene: TRBD2
clone size: -
J gene: TRBJ2-1

CDR3 protein: CASSEWSANQPQHF
CDR3 DNA: TGTGCCAGCAGTGAATGGTCGGCTAATCAGCCCCAGCATTTT
V gene: TRBV2
D gene: -
clone size: -
J gene: TRBJ1-5

CDR3 protein: CASSRDRGRERYF
CDR3 DNA: TGTGCCAGCTCCCGGGACAGGGGGCGTGAGAGATACTTC
V gene: TRBV12-3/TRBV12-4
D gene: TRBD1
clone size: -
J gene: TRBJ2-7

CDR3 protein: CASSPRGPGGAGELFF
CDR3 DNA: TGTGCCAGCAGCCCCCGGGGCCCCGGAGGTGCCGGGGAGCTGTTTTTT
V gene: TRBV3-1/TRBV3-2
D gene: -
clone size: once
J gene: TRBJ2-2

CDR3 protein: CAWRQGGRNEQFF
CDR3 DNA: TGTGCCTGGAGGCAGGGCGGGAGGAATGAGCAGTTCTTC
V gene: TRBV30
D gene: TRBD2
clone size: -
J gene: TRBJ2-1

CDR3 protein: CASSLDLETIYF
CDR3 DNA: TGTGCCAGCAGCTTAGATCTGGAGACCATATATTTT
V gene: TRBV11-2
D gene: -
clone size: -
J gene: TRBJ1-3

CDR3 protein: CASSLGPSNQETQYF
CDR3 DNA: TGTGCCAGCAGCTTAGGGCCCTCGAATCAAGAGACCCAGTACTTC
V gene: TRBV11-3
D gene: -
clone size: -
J gene: TRBJ2-5

CDR3 protein: CASSLRGGRSGRAYEQYF
CDR3 DNA: TGTGCCAGCAGCCTCCGCGGCGGCCGAAGCGGGAGGGCCTACGAGCAGTACTTC
V gene: TRBV3-1/TRBV3-2
D gene: TRBD2
clone size: few
J gene: TRBJ2-7

CDR3 protein: CASSQTSVTDEQFF
CDR3 DNA: TGTGCCAGCAGCCAGACTAGCGTTACAGATGAGCAGTTCTTC
V gene: TRBV14
D gene: TRBD2
clone size: -
J gene: TRBJ2-1

CDR3 protein: CASSLTATNEKLFF
CDR3 DNA: TGCGCCAGCAGCCTGACAGCAACTAATGAAAAACTGTTTTTT
V gene: TRBV4-1
D gene: -
clone size: -
J gene: TRBJ1-4

CDR3 protein: CASSLDIGTSGSSGANVLTF
CDR3 DNA: TGTGCCAGCAGCCTCGATATCGGGACTAGCGGGAGTTCTGGGGCCAACGTCCTGACTTTC
V gene: TRBV11-3
D gene: TRBD2
clone size: -
J gene: TRBJ2-6

CDR3 protein: CAWALPRRPQHF
CDR3 DNA: TGTGCCTGGGCCCTTCCGCGACGGCCCCAGCATTTT
V gene: TRBV30
D gene: -
clone size: -
J gene: TRBJ1-5

CDR3 protein: CASSHGPANEQFF
CDR3 DNA: TGTGCCAGCAGCCACGGACCCGCAAATGAGCAGTTCTTC
V gene: TRBV11-2
D gene: -
clone size: -
J gene: TRBJ2-1

CDR3 protein: CASSLASGRVYNEQFF
CDR3 DNA: TGTGCCAGCAGCTTGGCCAGCGGGAGGGTCTACAATGAGCAGTTCTTC
V gene: TRBV5-4
D gene: TRBD2
clone size: once
J gene: TRBJ2-1

CDR3 protein: CASSFWGTVRRGYTF
CDR3 DNA: TGTGCCAGCAGTTTTTGGGGGACAGTAAGAAGGGGCTACACCTTC
V gene: TRBV28
D gene: TRBD1
clone size: once
J gene: TRBJ1-2

CDR3 protein: CASSWDSPTSSYNEQFF
CDR3 DNA: TGTGCCAGCAGCTGGGATTCCCCCACGAGCTCCTACAATGAGCAGTTCTTC
V gene: TRBV7-3
D gene: -
clone size: -
J gene: TRBJ2-1

CDR3 protein: CSARVGETQYF
CDR3 DNA: TGCAGTGCTAGAGTGGGAGAGACCCAGTACTTC
V gene: TRBV20-1
D gene: -
clone size: -
J gene: TRBJ2-5

CDR3 protein: CASKTTGHNTEAFF
CDR3 DNA: TGTGCCAGCAAAACCACAGGGCACAACACTGAAGCTTTCTTT
V gene: TRBV6-5
D gene: -
clone size: -
J gene: TRBJ1-1

CDR3 protein: CASSPFGAGTQYF
CDR3 DNA: TGCGCCAGCAGCCCATTCGGGGCAGGTACGCAGTATTTT
V gene: TRBV4-1
D gene: -
clone size: -
J gene: TRBJ2-3

CDR3 protein: CASKLTGTPIEAFF
CDR3 DNA: TGTGCCAGCAAACTGACAGGGACCCCGATTGAAGCTTTCTTT
V gene: TRBV6-5
D gene: TRBD1
clone size: -
J gene: TRBJ1-1

CDR3 protein: CASSLDRSNTGELFF
CDR3 DNA: TGTGCCAGCAGCTTGGACAGATCGAACACCGGGGAGCTGTTTTTT
V gene: TRBV7-6
D gene: -
clone size: once
J gene: TRBJ2-2

CDR3 protein: CASSQGLTAGRRETQYF
CDR3 DNA: TGCGCCAGCAGCCAGGGGTTGACAGCGGGTCGTAGAGAGACCCAGTACTTC
V gene: TRBV5-1
D gene: -
clone size: -
J gene: TRBJ2-5

CDR3 protein: CSVKTPNYGYTF
CDR3 DNA: TGCAGCGTTAAAACACCTAACTATGGCTACACCTTC
V gene: TRBV29-1
D gene: -
clone size: -
J gene: TRBJ1-2

CDR3 protein: CASGGTGQPQHF
CDR3 DNA: TGTGCCAGCGGGGGTACGGGTCAGCCCCAGCATTTT
V gene: TRBV3-1/TRBV3-2
D gene: -
clone size: -
J gene: TRBJ1-5

CDR3 protein: CASSLGPAGGDLGEQFF
CDR3 DNA: TGTGCCAGCAGCTTGGGGCCCGCGGGAGGCGACCTGGGTGAGCAGTTCTTC
V gene: TRBV5-4
D gene: TRBD2
clone size: -
J gene: TRBJ2-1

CDR3 protein: CASSSTIYEQYF
CDR3 DNA: TGTGCCAGCAGCTCGACCATCTACGAGCAGTACTTC
V gene: TRBV28
D gene: -
clone size: -
J gene: TRBJ2-7

CDR3 protein: CASSQDTRGWGYTF
CDR3 DNA: TGTGCCAGCAGCCAAGACACGCGGGGCTGGGGCTACACCTTC
V gene: TRBV14
D gene: -
clone size: -
J gene: TRBJ1-2

CDR3 protein: CASSQDPPAGGRETQYF
CDR3 DNA: TGCGCCAGCAGCCAAGATCCTCCTGCGGGAGGGAGAGAGACCCAGTACTTC
V gene: TRBV4-1
D gene: TRBD2
clone size: -
J gene: TRBJ2-5

CDR3 protein: CASSRPGHIPEAFF
CDR3 DNA: TGTGCCAGCAGCCGACCGGGACACATCCCTGAAGCTTTCTTT
V gene: TRBV7-9
D gene: -
clone size: -
J gene: TRBJ1-1

CDR3 protein: CASVGQMNTEAFF
CDR3 DNA: TGTGCCAGCGTAGGACAGATGAACACTGAAGCTTTCTTT
V gene: TRBV6-5
D gene: -
clone size: -
J gene: TRBJ1-1

CDR3 protein: CASSIETSGSRHNEQFF
CDR3 DNA: TGTGCCAGTAGTATAGAGACTAGCGGGAGCAGGCACAATGAGCAGTTCTTC
V gene: TRBV19
D gene: TRBD2
clone size: -
J gene: TRBJ2-1

CDR3 protein: CASSTLGGGYEQYF
CDR3 DNA: TGTGCCAGCAGCACCCTCGGGGGAGGTTACGAGCAGTACTTC
V gene: TRBV6-5
D gene: -
clone size: -
J gene: TRBJ2-7

CDR3 protein: CASSYSTGVGGELFF
CDR3 DNA: TGTGCCAGCAGTTACTCGACTGGGGTTGGCGGGGAGCTGTTTTTT
V gene: TRBV6-5
D gene: -
clone size: -
J gene: TRBJ2-2

CDR3 protein: CASSPYSGMNTEAFF
CDR3 DNA: TGTGCCAGCAGTCCCTACTCCGGGATGAACACTGAAGCTTTCTTT
V gene: TRBV6-5
D gene: -
clone size: -
J gene: TRBJ1-1

CDR3 protein: CASTSTPGAFF
CDR3 DNA: TGTGCCAGCACCTCGACACCGGGAGCTTTCTTT
V gene: TRBV28
D gene: -
clone size: once
J gene: TRBJ1-1

CDR3 protein: CASSSRDGGYNEQFF
CDR3 DNA: TGTGCCAGCAGCTCCCGGGACGGAGGATACAATGAGCAGTTCTTC
V gene: TRBV3-1/TRBV3-2
D gene: -
clone size: -
J gene: TRBJ2-1

CDR3 protein: CASLLVRYEQYF
CDR3 DNA: TGTGCCAGCTTGCTTGTCCGCTACGAGCAGTACTTC
V gene: TRBV6-5
D gene: -
clone size: -
J gene: TRBJ2-7

CDR3 protein: CASSKAWDRLNTEAFF
CDR3 DNA: TGTGCCAGCAGCAAAGCGTGGGACCGCCTGAACACTGAAGCTTTCTTT
V gene: TRBV21-1
D gene: -
clone size: -
J gene: TRBJ1-1

CDR3 protein: CASTDSRAEQYF
CDR3 DNA: TGTGCCAGCACCGACAGTCGGGCCGAGCAGTACTTC
V gene: TRBV7-9
D gene: -
clone size: -
J gene: TRBJ2-7

CDR3 protein: CASTPRPGQPQHF
CDR3 DNA: TGTGCCAGCACACCACGACCGGGACAGCCCCAGCATTTT
V gene: TRBV27
D gene: -
clone size: -
J gene: TRBJ1-5